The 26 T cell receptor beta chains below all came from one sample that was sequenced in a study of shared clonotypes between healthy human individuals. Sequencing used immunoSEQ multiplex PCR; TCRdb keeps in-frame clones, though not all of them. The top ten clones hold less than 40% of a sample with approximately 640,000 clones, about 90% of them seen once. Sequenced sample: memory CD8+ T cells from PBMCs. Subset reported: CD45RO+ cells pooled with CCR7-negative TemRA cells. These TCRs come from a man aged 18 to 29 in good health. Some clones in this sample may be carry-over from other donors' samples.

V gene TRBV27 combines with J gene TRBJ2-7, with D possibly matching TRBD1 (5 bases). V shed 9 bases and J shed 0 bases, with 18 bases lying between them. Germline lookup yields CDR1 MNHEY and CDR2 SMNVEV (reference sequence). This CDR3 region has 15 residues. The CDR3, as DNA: TGTGCCAGTTCGGCAGGGTTAGTGAGCTCCTACGAGCAGTACTTC. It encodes CASSAGLVSSYEQYF.

The CDR3 sequence: CASSDRTYEQYF. CDR3 sequence (DNA): TGTGCCAGCAGTGACAGGACGTACGAGCAGTACTTC. This rearrangement joins TRBV25-1 to TRBJ2-5; no clear D. The assigned J gene may be wrong: the sequence end matches TRBJ2-7 better. The CDR3 covers 12 residues. CDR1 and CDR2 from the germline V gene are MGHDK and SYGVNS.

CDR3 DNA: TGTGCCAGCAGCTTAGACCCGGGGGGGAGCACAGATACGCAGTATTTT. Translating gives CASSLDPGGSTDTQYF. The J gene is TRBJ2-3, the V gene TRBV7-9; 8 bases line up with TRBD2. The junction had 3 bases not matched to a gene; V was cut back by 1 base and J by 0 bases. CDR1 and CDR2 from the germline V gene are SEHNR and FQNEAQ (reference sequence). The CDR3 has 16 amino acids.

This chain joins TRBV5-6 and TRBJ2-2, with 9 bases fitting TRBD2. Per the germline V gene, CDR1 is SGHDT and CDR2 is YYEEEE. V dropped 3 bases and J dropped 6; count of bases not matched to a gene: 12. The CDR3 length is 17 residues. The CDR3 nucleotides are TGTGCCAGCAGCTACGGCGGGACTAGCTACCTCCCCGGGGAGCTGTTTTTT. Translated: CASSYGGTSYLPGELFF.

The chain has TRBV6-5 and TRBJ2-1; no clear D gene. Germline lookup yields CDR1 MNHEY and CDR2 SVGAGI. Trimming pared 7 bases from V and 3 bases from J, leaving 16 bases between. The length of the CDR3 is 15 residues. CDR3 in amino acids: CASTLRVADYNEQFF. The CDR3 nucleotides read TGTGCCAGCACCCTCCGGGTAGCCGACTACAATGAGCAGTTCTTC.

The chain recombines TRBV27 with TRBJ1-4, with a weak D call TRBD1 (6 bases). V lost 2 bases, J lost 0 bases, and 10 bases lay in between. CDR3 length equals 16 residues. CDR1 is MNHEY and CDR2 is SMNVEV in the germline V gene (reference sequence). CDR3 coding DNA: TGTGCCAGCAGTTTACAGGGGTGGGCAACTAATGAAAAACTGTTTTTT. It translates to CASSLQGWATNEKLFF.

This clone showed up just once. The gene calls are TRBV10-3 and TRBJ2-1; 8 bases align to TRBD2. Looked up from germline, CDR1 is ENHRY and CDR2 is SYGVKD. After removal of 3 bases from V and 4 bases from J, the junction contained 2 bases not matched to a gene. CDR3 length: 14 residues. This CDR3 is CAISDLAGYNEQFF. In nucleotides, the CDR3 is TGTGCCATCAGTGATTTAGCGGGGTACAATGAGCAGTTCTTC.

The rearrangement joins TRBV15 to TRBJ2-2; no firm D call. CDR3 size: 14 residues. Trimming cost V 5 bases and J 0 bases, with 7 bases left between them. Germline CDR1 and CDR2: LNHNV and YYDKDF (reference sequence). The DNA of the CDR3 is TGTGCCACCAGCGACCGGACGAACACCGGGGAGCTGTTTTTT. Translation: CATSDRTNTGELFF.

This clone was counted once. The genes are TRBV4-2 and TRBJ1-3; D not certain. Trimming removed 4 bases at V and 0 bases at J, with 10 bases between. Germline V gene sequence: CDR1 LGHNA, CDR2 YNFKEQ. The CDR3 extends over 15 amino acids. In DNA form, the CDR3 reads TGTGCCAGCAGCCCCCCTGGGGTCTCTGGAAACACCATATATTTT. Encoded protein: CASSPPGVSGNTIYF.

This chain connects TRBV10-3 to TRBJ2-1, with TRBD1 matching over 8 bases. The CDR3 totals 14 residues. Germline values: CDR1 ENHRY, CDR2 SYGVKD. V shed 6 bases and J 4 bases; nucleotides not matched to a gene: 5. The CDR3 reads CAIRTGGMYNEQFF. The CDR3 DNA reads TGTGCCATCAGAACAGGGGGGATGTACAATGAGCAGTTCTTC.

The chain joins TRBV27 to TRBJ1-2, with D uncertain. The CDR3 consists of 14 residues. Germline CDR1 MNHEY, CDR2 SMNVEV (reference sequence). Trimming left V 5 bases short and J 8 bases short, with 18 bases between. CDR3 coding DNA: TGTGCCAGCAGTAATGACCCCTGGGTGGGGGGCTACACCTTC. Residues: CASSNDPWVGGYTF.

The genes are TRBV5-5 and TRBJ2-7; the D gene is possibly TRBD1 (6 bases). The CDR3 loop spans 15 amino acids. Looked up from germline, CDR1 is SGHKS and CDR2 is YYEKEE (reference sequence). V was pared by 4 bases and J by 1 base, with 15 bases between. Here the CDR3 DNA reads TGTGCCAGCAGCCTGGACAGTGATCGATCCTACGAGCAGTACTTC. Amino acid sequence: CASSLDSDRSYEQYF.

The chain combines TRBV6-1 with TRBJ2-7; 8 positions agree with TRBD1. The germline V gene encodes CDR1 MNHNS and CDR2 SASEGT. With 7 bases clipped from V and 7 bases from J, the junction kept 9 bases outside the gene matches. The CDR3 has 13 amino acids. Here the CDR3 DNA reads TGTGCCAGCACCCTGACAGGGGTGCTTGAGCAGTACTTC. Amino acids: CASTLTGVLEQYF.

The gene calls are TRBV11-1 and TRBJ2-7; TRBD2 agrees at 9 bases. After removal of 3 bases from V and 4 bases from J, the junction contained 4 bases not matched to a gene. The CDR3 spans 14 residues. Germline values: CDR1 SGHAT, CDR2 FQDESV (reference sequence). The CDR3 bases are TGTGCCAGCAGCTTGGGCCTAGCGGGATACGAGCAGTACTTC. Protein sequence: CASSLGLAGYEQYF.

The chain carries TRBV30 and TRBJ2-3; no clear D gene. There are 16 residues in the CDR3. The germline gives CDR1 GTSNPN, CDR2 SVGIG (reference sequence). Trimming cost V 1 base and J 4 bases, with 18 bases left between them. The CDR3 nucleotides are TGTGCCTGGAGTGCGTCGATCGCCCCGGCGGCAGATACGCAGTATTTT. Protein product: CAWSASIAPAADTQYF.

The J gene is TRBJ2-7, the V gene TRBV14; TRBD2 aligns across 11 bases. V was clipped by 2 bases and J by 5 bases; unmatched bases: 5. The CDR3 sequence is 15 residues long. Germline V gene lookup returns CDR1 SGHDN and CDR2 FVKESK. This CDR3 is CASSQRLAGLNEQYF. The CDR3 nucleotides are TGTGCCAGCAGCCAAAGACTAGCGGGGCTGAACGAGCAGTACTTC.

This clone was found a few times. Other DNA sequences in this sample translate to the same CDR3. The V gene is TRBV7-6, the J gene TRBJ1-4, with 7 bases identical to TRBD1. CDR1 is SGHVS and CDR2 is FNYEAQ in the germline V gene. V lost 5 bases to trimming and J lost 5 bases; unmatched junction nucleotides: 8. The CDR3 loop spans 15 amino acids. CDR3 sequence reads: CASSLTTGLNEKLFF. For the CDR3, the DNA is TGTGCCAGCAGCCTGACGACAGGGTTAAATGAAAAACTGTTTTTT.

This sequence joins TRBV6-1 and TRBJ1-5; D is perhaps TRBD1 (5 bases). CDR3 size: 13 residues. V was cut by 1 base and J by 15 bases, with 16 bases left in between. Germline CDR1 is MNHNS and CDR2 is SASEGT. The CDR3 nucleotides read TGTGCCAGCAGTGAAGTAAGAGGCAGGGCCGTGCATTTT. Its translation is CASSEVRGRAVHF.

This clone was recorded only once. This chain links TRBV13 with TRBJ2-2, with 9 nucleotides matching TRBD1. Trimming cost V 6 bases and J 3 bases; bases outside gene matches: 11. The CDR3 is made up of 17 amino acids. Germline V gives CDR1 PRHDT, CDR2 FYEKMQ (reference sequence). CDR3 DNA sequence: TGTGCCAGCAGTCGATACGGGACAGGGTACGACACCGGGGAGCTGTTTTTT. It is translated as CASSRYGTGYDTGELFF.

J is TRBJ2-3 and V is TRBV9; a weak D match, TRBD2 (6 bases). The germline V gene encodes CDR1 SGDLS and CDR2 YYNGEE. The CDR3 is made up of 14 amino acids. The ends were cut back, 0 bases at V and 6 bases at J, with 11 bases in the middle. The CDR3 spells CASSVDGSGDTQYF. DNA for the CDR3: TGTGCCAGCAGCGTAGACGGGAGTGGGGATACGCAGTATTTT.

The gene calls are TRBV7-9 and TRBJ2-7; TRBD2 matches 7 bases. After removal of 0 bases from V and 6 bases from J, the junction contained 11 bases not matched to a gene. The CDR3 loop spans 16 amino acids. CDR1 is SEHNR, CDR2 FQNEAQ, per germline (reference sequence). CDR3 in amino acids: CASSLAPGGAGGEQYF. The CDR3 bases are TGTGCCAGCAGCTTAGCCCCGGGAGGAGCGGGTGGCGAGCAGTACTTC.

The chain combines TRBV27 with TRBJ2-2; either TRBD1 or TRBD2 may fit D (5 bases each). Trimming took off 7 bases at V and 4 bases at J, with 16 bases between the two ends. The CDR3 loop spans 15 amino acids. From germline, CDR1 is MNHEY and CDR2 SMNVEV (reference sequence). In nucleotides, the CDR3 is TGTGCCAGCACGAATCGGGACGGCTTCACCGGGGAGCTGTTTTTT. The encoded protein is CASTNRDGFTGELFF.

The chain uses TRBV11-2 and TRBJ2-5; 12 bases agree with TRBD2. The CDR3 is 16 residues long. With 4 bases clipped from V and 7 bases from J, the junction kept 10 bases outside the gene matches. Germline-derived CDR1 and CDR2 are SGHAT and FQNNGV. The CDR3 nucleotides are TGTGCCAGCAGCTCCTGGACTAGCGGGGCCTCATGGACCCAGTACTTC. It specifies CASSSWTSGASWTQYF.

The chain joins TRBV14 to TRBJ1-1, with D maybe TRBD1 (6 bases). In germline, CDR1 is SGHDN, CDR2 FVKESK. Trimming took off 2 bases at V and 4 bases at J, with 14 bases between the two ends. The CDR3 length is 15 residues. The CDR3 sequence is CASSQFNTGSTEAFF. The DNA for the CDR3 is TGTGCCAGCAGCCAATTCAACACAGGGTCCACTGAAGCTTTCTTT.

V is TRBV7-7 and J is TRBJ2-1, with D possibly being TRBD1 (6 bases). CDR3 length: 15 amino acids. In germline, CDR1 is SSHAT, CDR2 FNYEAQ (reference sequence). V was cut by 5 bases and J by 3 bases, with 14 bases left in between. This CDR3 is CASSLGGVLYNEQFF. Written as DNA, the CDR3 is TGTGCCAGCAGCCTAGGGGGTGTCCTCTACAATGAGCAGTTCTTC.

The CDR3 is CASSRGATGDEQYF. As DNA, the CDR3 is TGTGCCAGCAGCCGGGGGGCGACTGGAGACGAGCAGTACTTC. The chain links TRBV7-7 to TRBJ2-7; possible D gene TRBD2, 7 bases. CDR3 size: 14 residues. Germline V lookup: CDR1 SSHAT, CDR2 FNYEAQ (reference sequence). V was trimmed by 5 bases and J by 5 bases, leaving 16 bases between them. Variable domain in full (rest from reference TRBV7-7 and TRBJ2-7): GAGVSQSPRYKVTKRGQDVTLRCDPISSHATLYWYQQALGQGPEFLTYFNYEAQPDKSGLPSDRFSAERPEGSISTLTIQRTEQRDSAMYRCASSRGATGDEQYFGPGTRLTVT.